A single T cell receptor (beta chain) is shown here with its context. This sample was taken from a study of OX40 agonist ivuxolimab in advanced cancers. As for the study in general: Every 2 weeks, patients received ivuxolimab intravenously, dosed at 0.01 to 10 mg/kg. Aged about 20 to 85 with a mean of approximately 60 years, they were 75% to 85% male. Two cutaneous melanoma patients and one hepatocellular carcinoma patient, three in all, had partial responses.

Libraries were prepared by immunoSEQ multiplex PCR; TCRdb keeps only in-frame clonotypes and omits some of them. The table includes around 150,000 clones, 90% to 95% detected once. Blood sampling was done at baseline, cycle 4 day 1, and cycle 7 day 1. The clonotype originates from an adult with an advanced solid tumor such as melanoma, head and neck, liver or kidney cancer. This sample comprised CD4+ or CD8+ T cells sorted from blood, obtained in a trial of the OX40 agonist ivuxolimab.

CDR3 sequence reads: CASRLGQAEEKLFF. The CDR3 coding sequence is TGTGCAAGTCGCCTGGGACAGGCGGAAGAAAAACTGTTTTTT. J is TRBJ1-4 and V is TRBV12-2; the table's TRBD1 call for D was not verified on the DNA. TRBV12-2 is given as a pseudogene. The CDR3 consists of 14 residues.